A single sample gave rise to the 28 T cell receptor beta chains below, sequenced in a study of blood T cell repertoires in COVID-19. Libraries were prepared by immunoSEQ multiplex PCR; TCRdb keeps only in-frame clonotypes and omits some of them. This table holds nearly 95,000 clones, under 80% found once. Sequencing input: peripheral blood. The receptor source for this set is a man between 70 and 80 years old with COVID-19, enrolled during active disease.

This chain connects TRBV7-6 to TRBJ2-3, with 7 bases lining up with TRBD2. Germline-derived CDR1 and CDR2 are SGHVS and FNYEAQ. This CDR3 is 14 amino acids long. Trimming took 1 base from V and 14 from J; bases not matched to a gene: 12. The CDR3 loop reads CASSLGPSREYRYF. In DNA form, the CDR3 reads TGTGCCAGCAGCTTAGGTCCCTCGCGGGAGTATCGGTATTTT.

V is TRBV5-4 and J is TRBJ2-5; 8 nucleotides agree with TRBD2. Germline V gives CDR1 SGHNT, CDR2 YYREEE (reference sequence). J lost 5 bases, V lost 0 bases, and 6 bases had no gene match. The CDR3 loop spans 15 amino acids. Here the CDR3 reads CASSLVAGGGETQYF. The DNA for the CDR3 is TGTGCCAGCAGCTTGGTGGCGGGAGGTGGGGAGACCCAGTACTTC.

Concerning this clone itself: A read error may account for a junction end that differs from germline. The chain recombines TRBV27 with TRBJ2-7; D might be TRBD2 (5 bases). There are 13 residues in the CDR3. Germline CDR1 and CDR2: MNHEY and SMNVEV (reference sequence). CDR3 in amino acids: CASSLFRSGFLHF. In DNA, the CDR3 is TGTGCCAGCAGTTTATTTCGTTCGGGGTTTTTGCACTTC.

The chain recombines TRBV29-1 with TRBJ1-4, with D perhaps matching TRBD1 (5 bases). The V and J ends lost 6 bases and 11 bases respectively, with 13 bases between them. The CDR3 spans 11 residues. Germline V gene data show CDR1 as SQVTM and CDR2 as ANQGSEA. DNA for the CDR3: TGCAGCGTGGAACGGGGGGACAAACTGTTTTTT. Translated: CSVERGDKLFF.

V gene TRBV28 combines with J gene TRBJ2-5, with TRBD2 identical over 10 bases. V was clipped by 5 bases and J by 6 bases; unmatched bases: 3. The CDR3 has 13 amino acids. CDR1 MDHEN and CDR2 SYDVKM come from the germline V gene. The CDR3 sequence: CASSPSGSQTQYF. The CDR3 DNA reads as TGTGCCAGCAGTCCTAGCGGGAGTCAGACCCAGTACTTC.

The chain joins TRBV24-1 to TRBJ2-1; D is ambiguous. The V end was cut by 0 bases, the J end by 0 bases, with 8 bases between. Germline assignment: CDR1 KGHDR and CDR2 SFDVKD. The CDR3 covers 16 residues. The CDR3 DNA sequence: TGTGCCACCAGTGATTTGCGCGGCGCCTCCTACAATGAGCAGTTCTTC. The encoded protein is CATSDLRGASYNEQFF.

This rearrangement joins TRBV5-4 to TRBJ2-1; 12 bases align to TRBD2. The V and J ends lost 3 bases and 1 base, in that order; junction bases with no gene match: 11. Germline CDR1 is SGHNT and CDR2 is YYREEE (reference sequence). The CDR3 contains 19 residues. The CDR3 DNA reads as TGTGCCAGCAGCTCGACGCTCCTACTAGCGGGAGGTTCCTACAATGAGCAGTTCTTC. It translates to CASSSTLLLAGGSYNEQFF.

V gene TRBV7-6 combines with J gene TRBJ2-7; TRBD2 agrees at 12 bases. The CDR3 totals 16 residues. Germline assignment: CDR1 SGHVS and CDR2 FNYEAQ. V trimming: 2 bases; J trimming: 0 bases; junction bases outside the gene matches: 2. This CDR3 reads CASSLLTSGSSYEQYF. CDR3 bases: TGTGCCAGCAGCTTATTGACTAGCGGGAGCTCCTACGAGCAGTACTTC.

The chain is built from TRBV19 and TRBJ2-7; 8 nucleotides align to TRBD1. The V gene's germline CDR1 is LNHDA and CDR2 SQIVND (reference sequence). This CDR3 region has 14 residues. The ends lost 2 bases at V and 5 bases at J; junction bases unmatched: 5. This CDR3 reads CASSIQGALNEQYF. In DNA form, the CDR3 reads TGTGCCAGTAGTATACAGGGGGCGTTGAACGAGCAGTACTTC.

V usage is TRBV6-5 and J usage is TRBJ1-2; no definite D call. The ends were cut back, 6 bases at V and 5 bases at J, with 13 bases in the middle. The CDR3 has 13 residues. The V gene's germline CDR1 is MNHEY and CDR2 SVGAGI. The CDR3 loop reads CASRMAGEYGYTF. The DNA for the CDR3 is TGTGCCAGCAGGATGGCCGGGGAATATGGCTACACCTTC.

The V call is TRBV19, the J call TRBJ2-5, with a weak D call TRBD1 (6 bases). Trimming removed 0 bases at V and 9 bases at J, with 11 bases between. The CDR3 is made up of 13 amino acids. Germline CDR1 reads LNHDA; CDR2 reads SQIVND (reference sequence). The chain's CDR3 is CASSIDNRAPQYF. In DNA, the CDR3 is TGTGCCAGTAGTATAGATAACAGGGCACCCCAGTACTTC.

V gene TRBV6-5 combines with J gene TRBJ2-7; 10 bases are shared with TRBD2. Germline V gene lookup returns CDR1 MNHEY and CDR2 SVGAGI. Trimming removed 6 bases from V and 2 bases from J; junction bases left unmatched: 4. There are 14 residues in the CDR3. The CDR3 sequence is CASRLAGGAYEQYF. CDR3 coding DNA: TGTGCCAGCAGATTAGCGGGAGGTGCCTACGAGCAGTACTTC.

This clone was recorded once. The genes are TRBV5-5 and TRBJ2-2; 7 bases agree with TRBD2. The CDR3 sequence is 16 residues long. Germline CDR1 SGHKS, CDR2 YYEKEE (reference sequence). The V gene end was trimmed by 0 bases and the J gene end by 1 base; junction bases not matched to a gene: 3. The chain's CDR3 is CASSLVLAGNTGELFF. The CDR3 DNA follows: TGTGCCAGCAGCTTGGTTTTAGCGGGGAACACCGGGGAGCTGTTTTTT.

A word on this clone: Additional DNA sequences in this sample encode the identical CDR3. V is TRBV29-1 and J is TRBJ2-3; 8 bases are a match to TRBD2. The CDR3 loop spans 14 amino acids. Trimming cost V 4 bases and J 3 bases; bases outside gene matches: 6. Germline loops: CDR1 SQVTM, CDR2 ANQGSEA. CDR3 bases: TGCAGCGTTGGAGCGGGAGTCAGGACAGATACGCAGTATTTT. Amino acid sequence: CSVGAGVRTDTQYF.

This clone has only one observation. The chain is built from TRBV18 and TRBJ1-4, with D possibly being TRBD1 (5 bases). Germline CDR1 is KGHSH and CDR2 is LQKENI. This CDR3 spans 14 amino acids. V was shortened by 2 bases and J by 3 bases, with 7 bases between the two germline ends. CDR3 nucleotide sequence: TGTGCCAGCTCACCAGGAGGGGCTAATGAAAAACTGTTTTTT. The encoded protein is CASSPGGANEKLFF.

The rearrangement uses TRBV5-1 and TRBJ2-2; TRBD2 is a possible D gene (6 bases). Germline-derived CDR1 and CDR2 are SGHRS and YFSETQ. CDR3 length: 15 residues. V was clipped by 0 bases and J by 5 bases, with 11 bases between them. DNA for the CDR3: TGCGCCAGCAGCTTGGTTGGGGGAGGAACCGGGGAGCTGTTTTTT. Protein: CASSLVGGGTGELFF.

The chain couples TRBV6-4 to TRBJ2-3, with a tentative D call TRBD2 (5 bases). The V gene lost 3 bases and the J gene lost 2 bases, with 12 bases spanning the gap. The CDR3 loop spans 15 amino acids. Germline V gene sequence: CDR1 MRHNA, CDR2 SNTAGT. CDR3 coding DNA: TGTGCCAGCAGTGATTGGACTTCGCCCACAGATACGCAGTATTTT. This encodes CASSDWTSPTDTQYF.

This chain uses TRBV27 with TRBJ2-7, with D uncertain. From germline, CDR1 is MNHEY and CDR2 SMNVEV (reference sequence). The CDR3 has 13 residues. Trimming removed 4 bases at V and 7 bases at J, with 14 bases between. CDR3 nucleotide sequence: TGTGCCAGCAGTTCCACCGCCGGGTGGGAGCAGTACTTC. The encoded protein is CASSSTAGWEQYF.

The chain joins TRBV27 to TRBJ2-5; tentative D call: TRBD2 (6 bases). CDR3 length: 14 residues. CDR1 is MNHEY and CDR2 is SMNVEV in the germline V gene (reference sequence). V was shortened by 1 base and J by 3 bases, with 9 bases between the two germline ends. The CDR3 region is CASSLFGGKETQYF. CDR3 sequence (DNA): TGTGCCAGCAGTTTATTCGGCGGGAAAGAGACCCAGTACTTC.

The chain links TRBV5-1 to TRBJ2-7; perhaps TRBD2 as D (6 bases). The germline V gene has CDR1 SGHRS and CDR2 YFSETQ. The CDR3 loop spans 16 amino acids. V gave up 0 bases and J gave up 2 bases, with 15 bases separating them. CDR3 nucleotide sequence: TGCGCCAGCAGCTTGGGCCGCGCGGCGGGAACCTACGAGCAGTACTTC. It specifies CASSLGRAAGTYEQYF.

The chain uses TRBV20-1 and TRBJ2-3; 8 positions match TRBD2. Trimming took 3 bases from V and 1 from J; bases not matched to a gene: 3. Germline CDR1 DFQATT, CDR2 SNEGSKA (reference sequence). This CDR3 contains 14 residues. The CDR3 loop reads CSASGAGGTDTQYF. In DNA, the CDR3 is TGCAGTGCTAGTGGAGCGGGAGGCACAGATACGCAGTATTTT.

This clone has ten or more counts. The chain has TRBV7-9 and TRBJ2-1, with a possible D match to TRBD2 (5 bases). Trimming removed 6 bases at V and 0 bases at J, with 24 bases between. Germline CDR1 reads SEHNR; CDR2 reads FQNEAQ (reference sequence). CDR3 length equals 19 residues. The CDR3 DNA reads TGTGCCAGCAGACATCATTTGGAACTAGTGATCAGCTCCTACAATGAGCAGTTCTTC. Its translation: CASRHHLELVISSYNEQFF.

The table lists this clone with a few counts. The rearrangement joins TRBV9 to TRBJ1-2, with D possibly being TRBD1 (5 bases). Deletions cut 2 bases from V and 8 bases from J, with 19 bases between. There are 15 residues in the CDR3. Germline lookup yields CDR1 SGDLS and CDR2 YYNGEE. The CDR3 sequence is CASSVGSGQGGGYTF. The CDR3 region has the DNA TGTGCCAGCAGCGTGGGATCAGGGCAGGGCGGCGGCTACACCTTC.

The chain couples TRBV5-6 to TRBJ2-7; D gene ambiguous. The germline CDR1 and CDR2 sequences are SGHDT and YYEEEE. The CDR3 loop spans 15 amino acids. V was pared by 0 bases and J by 4 bases, with 14 bases between. As DNA, the CDR3 is TGTGCCAGCAGCTTGGGACAAATTGGGTCGTACGAGCAGTACTTC. This sequence encodes CASSLGQIGSYEQYF.

This chain connects TRBV3-1 (or the pseudogene TRBV3-2) to TRBJ2-7; 12 positions agree with TRBD2. V gave up 5 bases and J gave up 2 bases; unmatched junction bases: 7. This CDR3 region has 16 residues. From germline, CDR1 is LGHDT and CDR2 YNNKEL (reference sequence). CDR3 nucleotides: TGTGCCAGCAGCAGACATACTAGCGGGGGGACCTACGAGCAGTACTTC. The encoded protein is CASSRHTSGGTYEQYF.

The rearrangement uses TRBV6-5 and TRBJ2-7, with D possibly matching TRBD1 (6 bases). CDR1 is MNHEY and CDR2 is SVGAGI in the germline V gene. Trimming cost V 7 bases and J 0 bases, with 16 bases left between them. This CDR3 region has 15 residues. CDR3 sequence (DNA): TGTGCCAGCAAGGCCCGGAGACAGGACTCCTACGAGCAGTACTTC. This translates into CASKARRQDSYEQYF.

The V call is TRBV4-2, the J call TRBJ1-1, with D unresolved. V was trimmed by 1 base and J by 1 base, leaving 13 bases between them. CDR1 and CDR2 (germline): LGHNA, YNFKEQ. The CDR3 length is 16 residues. The CDR3 DNA reads as TGTGCCAGCAGCCAAGTATTCACAAACCGGAACACTGAAGCTTTCTTT. Translated, it gives CASSQVFTNRNTEAFF.

The chain couples TRBV3-1 (or the pseudogene TRBV3-2) to TRBJ2-4; the match to TRBD1 covers 7 bases. In germline, CDR1 is LGHDT, CDR2 YNNKEL (reference sequence). The CDR3 sequence is 14 residues long. With V trimmed by 4 bases and J by 1 base, 1 base remained unmatched. The CDR3 bases are TGTGCCAGCAGCCCCAGGGGGGCCAAAAACATTCAGTACTTC. Translation: CASSPRGAKNIQYF.